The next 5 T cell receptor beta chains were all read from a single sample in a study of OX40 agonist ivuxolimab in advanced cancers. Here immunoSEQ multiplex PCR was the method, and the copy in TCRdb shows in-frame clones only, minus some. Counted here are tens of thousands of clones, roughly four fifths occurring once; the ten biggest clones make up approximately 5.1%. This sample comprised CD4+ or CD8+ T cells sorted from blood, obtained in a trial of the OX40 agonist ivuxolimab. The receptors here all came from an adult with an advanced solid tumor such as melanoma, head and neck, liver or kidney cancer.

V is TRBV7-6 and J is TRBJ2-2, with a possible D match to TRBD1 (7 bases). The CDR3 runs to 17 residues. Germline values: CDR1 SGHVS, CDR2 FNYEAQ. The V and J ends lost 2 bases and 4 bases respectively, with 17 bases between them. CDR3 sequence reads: CASSLNPAGGTTGELFF. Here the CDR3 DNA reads TGTGCCAGCAGCTTAAACCCCGCAGGGGGGACCACCGGGGAGCTGTTTTTT.

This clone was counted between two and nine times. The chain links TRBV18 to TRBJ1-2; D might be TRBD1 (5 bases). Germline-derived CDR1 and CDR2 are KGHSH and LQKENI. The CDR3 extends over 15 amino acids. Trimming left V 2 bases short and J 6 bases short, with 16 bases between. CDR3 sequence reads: CASSPFSGRADGYTF. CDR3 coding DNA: TGTGCCAGCTCACCATTTTCGGGCAGGGCTGATGGCTACACCTTC. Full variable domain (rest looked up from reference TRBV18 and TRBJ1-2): NAGVMQNPRHLVRRRGQEARLRCSPMKGHSHVYWYRQLPEEGLKFMVYLQKENIIDESGMPKERFSAEFPKEGPSILRIQQVVRGDSAAYFCASSPFSGRADGYTFGSGTRLTVV.

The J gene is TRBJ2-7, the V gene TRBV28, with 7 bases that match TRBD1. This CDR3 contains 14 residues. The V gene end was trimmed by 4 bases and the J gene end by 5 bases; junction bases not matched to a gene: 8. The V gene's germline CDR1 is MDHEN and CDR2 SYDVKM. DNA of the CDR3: TGTGCCAGCAGTTCTCGGGACAGATGGGACGAGCAGTACTTC. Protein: CASSSRDRWDEQYF.

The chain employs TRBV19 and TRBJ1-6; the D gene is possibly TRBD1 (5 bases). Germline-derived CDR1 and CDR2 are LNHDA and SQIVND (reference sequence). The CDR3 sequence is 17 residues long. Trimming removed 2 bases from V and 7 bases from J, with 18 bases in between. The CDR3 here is CASSISGVETWNSPLHF. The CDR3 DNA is TGTGCCAGTAGTATATCGGGGGTGGAGACGTGGAATTCACCCCTCCACTTT.

The CDR3 spells CAISEDDPNYGYTF. Written as DNA, the CDR3 is TGTGCCATCAGTGAGGACGATCCTAACTATGGCTACACCTTC. The gene calls are TRBV10-3 and TRBJ1-2; D gene ambiguous. Per the germline V gene, CDR1 is ENHRY and CDR2 is SYGVKD. The V gene lost 2 bases and the J gene lost 0 bases, with 7 bases spanning the gap. This CDR3 is built from 14 residues.